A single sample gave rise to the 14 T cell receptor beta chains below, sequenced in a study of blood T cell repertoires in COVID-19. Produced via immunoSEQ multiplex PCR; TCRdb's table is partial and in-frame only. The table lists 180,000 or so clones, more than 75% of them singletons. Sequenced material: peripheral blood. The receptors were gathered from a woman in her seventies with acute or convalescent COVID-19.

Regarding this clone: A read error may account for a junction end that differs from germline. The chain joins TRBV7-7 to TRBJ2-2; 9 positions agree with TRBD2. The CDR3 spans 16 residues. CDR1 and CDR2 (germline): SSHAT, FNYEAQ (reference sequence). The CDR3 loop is CASSLASSGIGGELFF. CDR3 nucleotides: TGTGCTAGCAGCTTAGCTTCTAGCGGGATTGGCGGGGAGCTGTTTTTT. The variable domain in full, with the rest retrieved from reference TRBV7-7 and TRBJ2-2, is GAGVSQSPRYKVTKRGQDVTLRCDPISSHATLYWYQQALGQGPEFLTYFNYEAQPDKSGLPSDRFSAERPEGSISTLTIQRTEQRDSAMYRCASSLASSGIGGELFFGEGSRLTVL.

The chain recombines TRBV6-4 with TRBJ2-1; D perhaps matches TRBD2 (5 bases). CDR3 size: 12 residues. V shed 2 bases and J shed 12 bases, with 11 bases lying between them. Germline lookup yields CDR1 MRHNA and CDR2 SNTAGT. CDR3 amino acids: CASSDGLAAQFF. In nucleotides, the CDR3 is TGTGCCAGCAGTGACGGACTGGCGGCGCAGTTCTTC.

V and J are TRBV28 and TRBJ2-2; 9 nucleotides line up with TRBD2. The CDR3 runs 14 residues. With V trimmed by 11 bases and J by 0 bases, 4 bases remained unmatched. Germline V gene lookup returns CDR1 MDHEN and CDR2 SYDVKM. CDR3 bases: TGTGCCCATAGCGGGAGCTCGAACACCGGGGAGCTGTTTTTT. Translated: CAHSGSSNTGELFF.

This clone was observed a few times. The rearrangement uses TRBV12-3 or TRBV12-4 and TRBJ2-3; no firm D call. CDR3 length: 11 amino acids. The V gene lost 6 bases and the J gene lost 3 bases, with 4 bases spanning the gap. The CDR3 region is CASSQTDTQYF. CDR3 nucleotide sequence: TGTGCCAGCAGCCAGACAGATACGCAGTATTTT.

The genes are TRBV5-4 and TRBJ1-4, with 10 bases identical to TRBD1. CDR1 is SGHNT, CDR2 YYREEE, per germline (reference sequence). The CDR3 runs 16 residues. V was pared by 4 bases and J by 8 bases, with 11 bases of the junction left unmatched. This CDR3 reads CASSSGGTGAREKLFF. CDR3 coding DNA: TGTGCCAGCAGCAGTGGAGGGACAGGGGCGAGAGAAAAACTGTTTTTT.

Written as DNA, the CDR3 is TGCGCCAGCAGCTTGGCAGGGGGCGAGGGCTATGGCTACACCTTC. This gives the protein CASSLAGGEGYGYTF. This chain uses TRBV5-1 with TRBJ1-2, with 8 bases lining up with TRBD1. Trimming took 0 bases from V and 4 from J; bases not matched to a gene: 5. CDR1 is SGHRS and CDR2 is YFSETQ in the germline V gene. The CDR3 spans 15 residues.

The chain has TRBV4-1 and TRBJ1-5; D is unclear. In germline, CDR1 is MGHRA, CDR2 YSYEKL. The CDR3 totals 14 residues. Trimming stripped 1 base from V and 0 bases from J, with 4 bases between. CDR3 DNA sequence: TGCGCCAGCAGCCAAGTCATTAGCAATCAGCCCCAGCATTTT. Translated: CASSQVISNQPQHF.

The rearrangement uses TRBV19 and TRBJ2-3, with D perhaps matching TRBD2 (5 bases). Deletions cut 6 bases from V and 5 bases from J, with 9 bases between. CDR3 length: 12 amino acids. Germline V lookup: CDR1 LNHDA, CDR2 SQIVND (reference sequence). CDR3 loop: CASRNRGDTQYF. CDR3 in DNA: TGTGCCAGTAGAAACCGGGGAGATACGCAGTATTTT.

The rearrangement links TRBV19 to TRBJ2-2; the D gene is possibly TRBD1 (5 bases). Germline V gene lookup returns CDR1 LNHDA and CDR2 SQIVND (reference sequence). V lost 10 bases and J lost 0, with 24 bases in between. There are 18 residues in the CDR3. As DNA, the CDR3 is TGTGCCACGAGTGGGGCTGAGTGGCGCGCCTCGAACACCGGGGAGCTGTTTTTT. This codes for CATSGAEWRASNTGELFF.

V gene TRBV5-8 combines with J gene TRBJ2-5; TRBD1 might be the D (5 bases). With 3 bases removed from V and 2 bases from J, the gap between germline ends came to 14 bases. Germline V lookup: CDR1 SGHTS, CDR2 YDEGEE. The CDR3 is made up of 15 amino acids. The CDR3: CASSSGWQGQETQYF. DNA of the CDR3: TGTGCCAGCAGCTCTGGCTGGCAGGGACAAGAGACCCAGTACTTC.

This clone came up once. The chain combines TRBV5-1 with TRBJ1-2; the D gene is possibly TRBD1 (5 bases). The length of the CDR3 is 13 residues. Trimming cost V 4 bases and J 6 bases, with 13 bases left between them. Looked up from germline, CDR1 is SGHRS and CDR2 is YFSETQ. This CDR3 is CASSGRRGNGYTF. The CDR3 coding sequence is TGCGCCAGCAGCGGAAGGAGGGGAAATGGCTACACCTTC.

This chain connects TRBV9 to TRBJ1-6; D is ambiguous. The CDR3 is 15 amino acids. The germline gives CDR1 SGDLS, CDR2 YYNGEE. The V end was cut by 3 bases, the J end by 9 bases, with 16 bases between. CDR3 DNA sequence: TGTGCCAGCAGCGCCCAGGCCAGCCGCAGTTCACCCCTCCACTTT. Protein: CASSAQASRSSPLHF.

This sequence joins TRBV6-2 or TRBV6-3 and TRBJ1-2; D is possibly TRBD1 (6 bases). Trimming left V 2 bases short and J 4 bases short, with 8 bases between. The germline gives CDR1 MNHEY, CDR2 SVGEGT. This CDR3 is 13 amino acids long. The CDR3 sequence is CASSYQGTYGYTF. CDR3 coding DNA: TGTGCCAGCAGTTACCAGGGGACCTATGGCTACACCTTC.

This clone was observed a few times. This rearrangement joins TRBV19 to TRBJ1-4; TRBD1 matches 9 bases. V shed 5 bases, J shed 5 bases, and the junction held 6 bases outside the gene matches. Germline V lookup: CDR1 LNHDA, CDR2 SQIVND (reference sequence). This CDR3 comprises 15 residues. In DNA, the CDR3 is TGTGCCAGTAGTTCGGGGACAGGGTGGAATGAAAAACTGTTTTTT. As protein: CASSSGTGWNEKLFF.